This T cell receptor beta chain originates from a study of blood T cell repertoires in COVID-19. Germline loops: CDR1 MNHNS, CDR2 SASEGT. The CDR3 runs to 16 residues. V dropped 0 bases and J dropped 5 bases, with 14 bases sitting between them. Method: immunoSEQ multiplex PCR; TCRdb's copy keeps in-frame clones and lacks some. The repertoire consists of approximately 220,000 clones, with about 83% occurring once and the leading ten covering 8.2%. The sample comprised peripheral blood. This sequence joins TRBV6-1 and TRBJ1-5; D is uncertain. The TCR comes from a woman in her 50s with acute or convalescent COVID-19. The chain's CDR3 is CASSEAAGRSYQPQHF. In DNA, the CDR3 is TGTGCCAGCAGTGAAGCGGCGGGCAGGAGCTATCAGCCCCAGCATTTT.